This entry features one TCR beta chain sequence. It has no known antigen specificity. No quality values exist for individual bases; no much larger clone is one base distant. Each collaborating institution followed its own protocols to collect whole blood in K2EDTA tubes. Collaborator samples were shipped for TCRbeta analysis as frozen whole blood, isolated PBMCs, or DNA extracted from either sample type. The data stem from a study of blood T cell repertoires in COVID-19 (TCRdb year 2020). With respect to the entire study: Collaborator samples came from the United States, Italy and Spain and covered acute and convalescent phases of COVID-19. A de-identified subject ID, COVID-19 status, age in years and sex were almost always included in the sample metadata. Subjects who had been exposed to COVID-19, were actively infected with it, or had recovered from it provided the deeply sampled blood TCRbeta repertoires that made up the dataset. The repertoires were released in a freely available public database intended as a resource for research on the immune response to SARS-CoV-2. The prospective study material was composed of cDNA or gDNA derived from T cells, B-cell-depleted T cells, or PBMCs. HLA class I and class II types, where available, came from metadata supplied by the sample provider rather than from assay-based typing. The samples were drawn from the first 160 participants of the ongoing ImmuneRACE study and from some 1,300 subjects provided by 6 global collaborators.

Overall results and qualifications from the work: Clinical and demographic metadata were provided uncurated, with the amount varying by source and participant.

The immunoSEQ Assay, a bias-controlled multiplex PCR, was used to amplify TCRbeta CDR3 regions from genomic DNA. The authors' pipeline ran thus. The number of nucleated cells in each sample was estimated from the amplification of reference gene primers within the assay. To quantify the absolute abundance of each unique TCRbeta CDR3 rearrangement, sequence reads were collapsed and filtered. For each sample, productive Simpson clonality was calculated by taking the square root of Simpson's diversity index across productive rearrangements. TCRdb's version of the immuneACCESS table is confined to in-frame rearrangements and falls short of the full clone set. An unresolved V gene accounts for under half of the shortfall where checked; the remainder is of unknown origin. The D gene and trimming were derived from the DNA, and the V and J assignments and clone size from that table. The sample contains 45,000 to 70,000 clones, about four fifths of them found a single time. Over 7.5% of the sample goes to the ten largest clones.

From the cysteine up to the phenylalanine, the CDR3 has a length of 12 residues. Kept here is only the CDR3 DNA, which spans 36 bases and is read in frame from base 1. Sequences SGHAT (CDR1) and FQNNGV (CDR2) are obtained from the germline V gene. A distance of 7 bases separates the germline ends of V and J, which lose 2 bases and 6 bases respectively. Recombination connected TRBV11-2 to TRBJ1-1; the D gene remains uncertain. The receptor's source is a woman older than 75 with acute or convalescent COVID-19. The sample taken for sequencing was peripheral blood. The CDR3 sequence is CASSLFLAEAFF. The DNA reads TGTGCCAGCAGCTTATTCCTCGCTGAAGCTTTCTTT.